Presented here are 30 T cell receptor beta chains from one specimen sequenced in a study of identical twins. A single record per CDR3 protein comes from TCRdb applying MiXCR to the 5' RACE reads. Among about 900,000 distinct CDR3 sequences listed, 10% to 15% were seen once. The same specimen was also included in a second study, on yellow fever vaccine responses in identical twins.

The sequenced sample was PBMCs. The receptors originated from a woman under 30 in good health.

The J gene is TRBJ2-3, the V gene TRBV20-1; 12 bases map to TRBD2. After removal of 3 bases from V and 4 bases from J, the junction contained 5 bases not matched to a gene. The germline V gene encodes CDR1 DFQATT and CDR2 SNEGSKA (reference sequence). The CDR3 loop spans 15 amino acids. This CDR3 is CSASLAGGRADTQYF. As DNA, the CDR3 is TGCAGTGCTAGCCTAGCGGGAGGGCGTGCAGATACGCAGTATTTT.

The chain links TRBV2 to TRBJ2-7, with D uncertain. Looked up from germline, CDR1 is SNHLY and CDR2 is FYNNEI. The CDR3 consists of 15 residues. V lost 7 bases, J lost 2 bases, and 18 bases lay in between. The CDR3 DNA sequence: TGTGCCAGCAACCCACAGACGGGCCCCACCTACGAGCAGTACTTC. Protein: CASNPQTGPTYEQYF.

The V and J genes are TRBV7-9 and TRBJ2-3; no firm D call. Per the germline V gene, CDR1 is SEHNR and CDR2 is FQNEAQ (reference sequence). This CDR3 region has 15 residues. The ends were cut back, 2 bases at V and 0 bases at J, with 9 bases in the middle. The CDR3 loop is CASSLLGSSTDTQYF. The DNA of the CDR3 is TGTGCCAGCAGCTTATTGGGCTCAAGCACAGATACGCAGTATTTT.

This clonotype was counted between two and nine times. The chain has TRBV5-1 and TRBJ2-2; 8 bases align to TRBD1. The CDR3 is 15 residues long. Germline CDR1 reads SGHRS; CDR2 reads YFSETQ. The V gene end was trimmed by 5 bases and the J gene end by 0 bases; junction bases not matched to a gene: 3. The CDR3 protein is CASRRTGTNTGELFF. The CDR3 DNA sequence: TGCGCCAGCAGACGGACAGGGACGAACACCGGGGAGCTGTTTTTT.

This clonotype was counted a single time. The chain is built from TRBV6-2 or TRBV6-3 and TRBJ1-1, with a tentative D call TRBD1 (5 bases). Germline V gene sequence: CDR1 MNHEY, CDR2 SVGEGT. The CDR3 consists of 15 residues. Trimming pared 5 bases from V and 1 base from J, leaving 14 bases between. The CDR3 DNA reads TGTGCCAGCAGTCAGCGCTCAGGGTCGAACACTGAAGCTTTCTTT. As protein: CASSQRSGSNTEAFF.

The chain recombines TRBV12-3 or TRBV12-4 with TRBJ1-5, with no clear D. Trimming shortened V by 2 bases and J by 3 bases, and 11 bases separated the two germline ends. The CDR3 has 15 residues. CDR3 sequence: CASSLSPNSNQPQHF. CDR3 nucleotide sequence: TGTGCCAGCAGTTTAAGCCCTAACTCCAATCAGCCCCAGCATTTT.

This clonotype showed up just a few times. This chain uses TRBV27 with TRBJ1-6, with TRBD1 matching over 8 bases. CDR3 length: 17 amino acids. The trim removed 5 bases at V and 7 bases at J, leaving 13 bases unmatched. CDR1 MNHEY and CDR2 SMNVEV come from the germline V gene (reference sequence). CDR3 nucleotides: TGTGCCAGCAGTATCGGATTACCCGGGACAGGCAATTCACCCCTCCACTTT. Protein sequence: CASSIGLPGTGNSPLHF.

The rearrangement uses TRBV7-2 and TRBJ2-2; D may match TRBD1 or TRBD2 (5 bases each). Germline CDR1 and CDR2: SGHTA and FQGNSA. CDR3 length: 16 residues. V was trimmed by 2 bases and J by 7 bases, leaving 17 bases between them. In nucleotides, the CDR3 is TGTGCCAGCAGCTTATTACCGGGGCCCGTGATCGGGGAGCTGTTTTTT. This translates into CASSLLPGPVIGELFF. The variable domain in full, completed from reference TRBV7-2 and TRBJ2-2, reads GAGVSQSPSNKVTEKGKDVELRCDPISGHTALYWYRQSLGQGLEFLIYFQGNSAPDKSGLPSDRFSAERTGGSVSTLTIQRTQQEDSAVYLCASSLLPGPVIGELFFGEGSRLTVL.

The V call is TRBV5-5, the J call TRBJ2-5; D is possibly TRBD1 or TRBD2 (5 bases each). The CDR3 totals 16 residues. V was cut by 0 bases and J by 0 bases, with 12 bases left in between. Per the germline V gene, CDR1 is SGHKS and CDR2 is YYEKEE (reference sequence). The CDR3 nucleotides read TGTGCCAGCAGCTTGGCGGGGACGGAGTACCAAGAGACCCAGTACTTC. This sequence encodes CASSLAGTEYQETQYF.

The table lists this clonotype with a few counts. This sequence joins TRBV3-1 and TRBJ2-5; unclear D gene. Per the germline V gene, CDR1 is LGHDT and CDR2 is YNNKEL (reference sequence). The CDR3 totals 14 residues. Trimming pared 2 bases from V and 0 bases from J, leaving 7 bases between. CDR3 sequence: CASSQRDYQETQYF. The CDR3 bases are TGTGCCAGCAGCCAAAGGGATTACCAAGAGACCCAGTACTTC.

The V gene is TRBV12-3 or TRBV12-4, the J gene TRBJ2-1; D may correspond to TRBD1 or TRBD2 (5 bases each). The V end lost 3 bases, the J end lost 10 bases, and 22 bases lay between the germline ends. This CDR3 contains 16 residues. CDR3 sequence reads: CASSFLHGTRGAEQFF. In DNA, the CDR3 is TGTGCCAGCAGTTTCCTCCATGGGACCAGAGGTGCCGAGCAGTTCTTC.

The gene calls are TRBV5-1 and TRBJ2-5; the D is unclear. With 6 bases removed from V and 3 bases from J, the gap between germline ends came to 12 bases. Germline-derived CDR1 and CDR2 are SGHRS and YFSETQ. There are 13 residues in the CDR3. CDR3: CASTTTEKETQYF. CDR3 coding DNA: TGCGCCAGCACCACCACGGAAAAAGAGACCCAGTACTTC.

This clonotype was counted between two and nine times. The chain joins TRBV6-2 or TRBV6-3 to TRBJ1-1; possible D gene TRBD1, 5 bases. The length of the CDR3 is 13 residues. CDR1 is MNHEY and CDR2 is SVGEGT in the germline V gene. Trimming shortened V by 5 bases and J by 4 bases, and 11 bases separated the two germline ends. CDR3 residues: CASSTAGGTEAFF. The CDR3 DNA is TGTGCCAGCAGTACCGCGGGGGGCACTGAAGCTTTCTTT.

This clonotype has a handful of counts. This chain uses TRBV6-5 with TRBJ1-5; no clear D gene. Germline V lookup: CDR1 MNHEY, CDR2 SVGAGI. The CDR3 covers 13 residues. With 0 bases removed from V and 5 bases from J, the gap between germline ends came to 5 bases. The CDR3 DNA reads TGTGCCAGCAGTTACTCGCAGGATCAGCCCCAGCATTTT. Translating gives CASSYSQDQPQHF.

In this sample, this clonotype turned up a few times. The rearrangement joins TRBV5-1 to TRBJ2-2, with TRBD1 as a possible D gene (6 bases). Germline V gene data show CDR1 as SGHRS and CDR2 as YFSETQ. Trimming removed 4 bases at V and 0 bases at J, with 13 bases between. The CDR3 consists of 16 residues. The CDR3 protein is CASSGTLPTNTGELFF. In DNA, the CDR3 is TGCGCCAGCAGCGGGACACTACCGACGAACACCGGGGAGCTGTTTTTT.

This chain uses TRBV12-5 with TRBJ2-1; D is tentatively TRBD1 or TRBD2 (5 bases each). Germline V gene sequence: CDR1 LGHNT, CDR2 FRNRAP. The V end lost 5 bases, the J end lost 8 bases, and 25 bases lay between the germline ends. The CDR3 sequence is 17 residues long. The CDR3 protein is CASGQNPVSGPVDEQFF. DNA of the CDR3: TGTGCTAGTGGTCAAAATCCGGTATCGGGACCCGTGGATGAGCAGTTCTTC.

The chain combines TRBV6-5 with TRBJ2-2; 9 bases line up with TRBD1. CDR1 is MNHEY, CDR2 SVGAGI, per germline. The junction had 13 bases not matched to a gene; V was cut back by 4 bases and J by 7 bases. The CDR3 loop spans 17 amino acids. This chain's CDR3 is CASSSPGGTGSIGELFF. In DNA, the CDR3 is TGTGCCAGCAGTTCACCGGGCGGGACAGGGAGTATCGGGGAGCTGTTTTTT.

V is TRBV5-6 and J is TRBJ1-2; D call uncertain. This CDR3 has 17 residues. From germline, CDR1 is SGHDT and CDR2 YYEEEE. Trimming cost V 4 bases and J 5 bases, with 24 bases left between them. The CDR3 nucleotides read TGTGCCAGCAGCGTCAGGAGGTCGAGAGTGTTTTGGTATGGCTACACCTTC. The encoded protein is CASSVRRSRVFWYGYTF.

The chain combines TRBV6-5 with TRBJ2-1, with D unresolved. With 0 bases removed from V and 2 bases from J, the gap between germline ends came to 11 bases. Germline V gene data show CDR1 as MNHEY and CDR2 as SVGAGI. The CDR3 runs to 16 residues. CDR3 region: CASSYSWSPPYNEQFF. The CDR3 bases are TGTGCCAGCAGTTACTCTTGGAGTCCCCCCTACAATGAGCAGTTCTTC.

This clonotype appeared a few times. V and J are TRBV6-1 and TRBJ2-1, with TRBD1 matching over 7 bases. Germline trimming cut 6 bases from V and 2 bases from J; bases unmatched to any gene: 7. Germline V CDR1 and CDR2: MNHNS, SASEGT. CDR3 length: 15 amino acids. The CDR3 spells CASRVPGQTYNEQFF. CDR3 DNA sequence: TGTGCCAGCAGGGTACCGGGACAGACCTACAATGAGCAGTTCTTC.

The table lists this clonotype with a few counts. The V gene is TRBV14, the J gene TRBJ2-5; D is ambiguous. The CDR3 spans 13 residues. CDR1 SGHDN and CDR2 FVKESK come from the germline V gene. Trimming shortened V by 1 base and J by 5 bases, and 8 bases separated the two germline ends. CDR3 DNA: TGTGCCAGCAGCCAAGGAGTCGCCGAGACCCAGTACTTC. As protein: CASSQGVAETQYF.

This rearrangement joins TRBV7-2 to TRBJ1-5, with D possibly matching TRBD1 (5 bases). Looked up from germline, CDR1 is SGHTA and CDR2 is FQGNSA. The ends were cut back, 2 bases at V and 6 bases at J, with 8 bases in the middle. This CDR3 region has 13 residues. The CDR3: CASSLRQGQPQHF. The CDR3, as DNA: TGTGCCAGCAGCTTAAGGCAGGGTCAGCCCCAGCATTTT.

This chain links TRBV20-1 with TRBJ2-2, with D unclear. In germline, CDR1 is DFQATT, CDR2 SNEGSKA (reference sequence). V dropped 0 bases and J dropped 3 bases, with 8 bases sitting between them. The CDR3 is 14 residues long. CDR3 sequence: CSARDGQYTGELFF. CDR3 DNA: TGCAGTGCTAGAGATGGGCAGTACACCGGGGAGCTGTTTTTT.

The genes are TRBV14 and TRBJ2-2, with D perhaps matching TRBD2 (6 bases). V lost 5 bases and J 6 bases, leaving 25 bases between the germline ends. CDR1 is SGHDN, CDR2 FVKESK, per germline. The CDR3 runs 18 residues. The CDR3 bases are TGTGCCAGCAGCAAAATATACAAGGTTTCTAGCGAGGCCGGGGAGCTGTTTTTT. Its protein is CASSKIYKVSSEAGELFF. The entire variable domain, with the rest obtained from reference TRBV14 and TRBJ2-2, is as follows: EAGVTQFPSHSVIEKGQTVTLRCDPISGHDNLYWYRRVMGKEIKFLLHFVKESKQDESGMPNNRFLAERTGGTYSTLKVQPAELEDSGVYFCASSKIYKVSSEAGELFFGEGSRLTVL.

This clonotype was seen more than once but under ten times. The chain links TRBV5-1 to TRBJ2-2; 8 bases fit TRBD1. The CDR3 length is 15 residues. J lost 5 bases, V lost 0 bases, and 3 bases had no gene match. The germline CDR1 and CDR2 sequences are SGHRS and YFSETQ. For the CDR3, the DNA is TGCGCCAGCAGCTTGGCAGGGGGCTGGACCGGGGAGCTGTTTTTT. This encodes CASSLAGGWTGELFF.

This chain uses TRBV5-1 with TRBJ2-1; TRBD2 matches 12 bases. CDR3 length: 12 residues. Germline lookup yields CDR1 SGHRS and CDR2 YFSETQ. V dropped 0 bases and J dropped 15; count of bases not matched to a gene: 1. Here the CDR3 DNA reads TGCGCCAGCAGCTTGGGGACTAGCGGGGCGTTCTTC. Amino acid sequence: CASSLGTSGAFF.

V is TRBV7-6 and J is TRBJ2-3, with D perhaps matching TRBD1 or TRBD2 (6 bases each). CDR1 and CDR2 (germline): SGHVS, FNYEAQ. The CDR3 is made up of 16 amino acids. V lost 5 bases and J 2 bases, leaving 17 bases between the germline ends. The CDR3 loop reads CASSLGGHLSTDTQYF. In DNA, the CDR3 is TGTGCCAGCAGCCTGGGGGGACACTTGTCCACAGATACGCAGTATTTT.

This clonotype was found many times. V gene TRBV7-6 combines with J gene TRBJ2-1; TRBD1 is a possible D gene (6 bases). V lost 5 bases and J 8 bases, leaving 13 bases between the germline ends. The CDR3 length is 13 residues. Germline values: CDR1 SGHVS, CDR2 FNYEAQ. CDR3 DNA sequence: TGTGCCAGCAGCATGACAGGAAGGGATGAGCAGTTCTTC. Translating it yields CASSMTGRDEQFF.

The CDR3 reads CSVAGQPAGELFF. Here the CDR3 DNA reads TGCAGCGTGGCGGGACAGCCGGCCGGGGAGCTGTTTTTT. V is TRBV29-1 and J is TRBJ2-2; possible D gene TRBD1, 7 bases. The CDR3 has 13 amino acids. V was trimmed by 6 bases and J by 6 bases, leaving 14 bases between them. Germline lookup yields CDR1 SQVTM and CDR2 ANQGSEA.

The sample holds a few counts of this clonotype. The gene calls are TRBV15 and TRBJ1-2, with a weak D call TRBD1 (5 bases). Trimming shortened V by 3 bases and J by 5 bases, and 16 bases separated the two germline ends. CDR1 and CDR2 from the germline V gene are LNHNV and YYDKDF (reference sequence). CDR3 length equals 15 residues. CDR3 DNA sequence: TGTGCCACCAGCAGCAGGGAGGCGTCGTCATATGGCTACACCTTC. The encoded protein is CATSSREASSYGYTF. The full variable domain, its missing parts supplied by reference TRBV15 and TRBJ1-2, is DAMVIQNPRYQVTQFGKPVTLSCSQTLNHNVMYWYQQKSSQAPKLLFHYYDKDFNNEADTPDNFQSRRPNTSFCFLDIRSPGLGDTAMYLCATSSREASSYGYTFGSGTRLTVV.